This passage covers 13 T cell receptor beta chains from one sample sequenced in a study of blood T cells in healthy people across ages. The second PCR ran about 6 to 12 cycles with a sample-barcoded 5' primer and J-beta primers. TCRdb processed the 5' RACE reads anew with MiXCR; each CDR3 protein has one entry. The table lists hundreds of thousands of distinct CDR3 sequences, around a quarter of them singletons, with 3% in the top ten. The same sample was also studied in work on T cells of mothers and their children.

Sequencing input: blood. All receptors derive from a boy aged 5-17 years in good health.

The chain joins TRBV7-8 to TRBJ1-5; the D gene is possibly TRBD1 (6 bases). CDR1 and CDR2 from the germline V gene are SGHVS and FQNEAQ. Trimming left V 1 base short and J 6 bases short, with 10 bases between. This CDR3 has 14 amino acids. The CDR3: CASSLDRASQPQHF. As DNA, the CDR3 is TGTGCCAGCAGCTTAGACAGGGCTAGTCAGCCCCAGCATTTT.

This clonotype was detected a few times. V gene TRBV12-3 or TRBV12-4 combines with J gene TRBJ1-3; perhaps TRBD1 as D (5 bases). The CDR3 is 17 amino acids. The V gene lost 5 bases and the J gene lost 0 bases, with 17 bases spanning the gap. CDR3 loop: CASSTWGSQLSGNTIYF. The DNA for the CDR3 is TGTGCCAGCAGTACTTGGGGGTCACAGCTCTCTGGAAACACCATATATTTT.

The sample holds a few counts of this clonotype. The chain uses TRBV4-2 and TRBJ2-1; 11 nucleotides align to TRBD2. V was pared by 0 bases and J by 0 bases, with 10 bases of the junction left unmatched. CDR3 size: 20 residues. The germline CDR1 and CDR2 sequences are LGHNA and YNFKEQ. The CDR3, as DNA: TGTGCCAGCAGCCAAGATCTAACTAGCGGGGGCGCTAGCTCCTACAATGAGCAGTTCTTC. It encodes CASSQDLTSGGASSYNEQFF.

V usage is TRBV5-1 and J usage is TRBJ1-3; D gene unclear. Trimming took 4 bases from V and 2 from J, leaving 13 bases between them. The CDR3 has 15 amino acids. Germline CDR1 is SGHRS and CDR2 is YFSETQ. The CDR3 loop reads CASSERTDAGNTIYF. The DNA for the CDR3 is TGCGCCAGCAGCGAGAGGACGGACGCTGGAAACACCATATATTTT.

This clonotype was seen more than once but under ten times. The chain joins TRBV5-1 to TRBJ2-7, with D possibly being TRBD2 (6 bases). Trimming removed 1 base from V and 3 bases from J, with 8 bases in between. Germline V gene lookup returns CDR1 SGHRS and CDR2 YFSETQ. CDR3 length equals 13 residues. CDR3 residues: CASSLSEGYEQYF. Written as DNA, the CDR3 is TGCGCCAGCAGCTTGTCGGAGGGCTACGAGCAGTACTTC.

J is TRBJ1-4 and V is TRBV11-2, with D uncertain. The CDR3 runs 15 residues. Germline CDR1 SGHAT, CDR2 FQNNGV. V shed 0 bases and J shed 5 bases, with 10 bases lying between them. The CDR3 here is CASSLEGNPNEKLFF. The CDR3 bases are TGTGCCAGCAGCTTAGAGGGAAATCCAAATGAAAAACTGTTTTTT.

J is TRBJ2-4 and V is TRBV28; 7 positions match TRBD1. Germline lookup yields CDR1 MDHEN and CDR2 SYDVKM. CDR3 length equals 12 residues. With V trimmed by 6 bases and J by 7 bases, 3 bases remained unmatched. Here the CDR3 reads CASRGGPNIQYF. CDR3 nucleotide sequence: TGTGCCAGCAGAGGGGGCCCCAACATTCAGTACTTC. Using reference TRBV28 and TRBJ2-4 for the parts outside the CDR3, the full variable domain is DVKVTQSSRYLVKRTGEKVFLECVQDMDHENMFWYRQDPGLGLRLIYFSYDVKMKEKGDIPEGYSVSREKKERFSLILESASTNQTSMYLCASRGGPNIQYFGAGTRLSVL.

The chain combines TRBV2 with TRBJ2-7, with 8 bases fitting TRBD1. The CDR3 has 14 residues. The V and J ends lost 2 bases and 5 bases, in that order; junction bases with no gene match: 5. Germline V CDR1 and CDR2: SNHLY, FYNNEI. The CDR3 region is CASSELDRADEQYF. CDR3 sequence (DNA): TGTGCCAGCAGTGAACTGGACAGGGCCGACGAGCAGTACTTC.

This clonotype occurred many times. CDR3 sequence reads: CASSHPGTSEQFF. The CDR3 DNA reads TGCGCCAGCAGCCATCCCGGGACTAGTGAGCAGTTCTTC. The chain combines TRBV4-1 with TRBJ2-5, with 8 nucleotides matching TRBD2. The DNA end is more similar to TRBJ2-1, so the J call may be wrong. There are 13 residues in the CDR3. Germline V gene sequence: CDR1 MGHRA, CDR2 YSYEKL.

This clonotype has more than one count but fewer than ten. CDR3 nucleotides: TGTGCCAGCAGTTTCCGGGGACTAGAAGGAGATACGCAGTATTTT. It encodes CASSFRGLEGDTQYF. The rearrangement joins TRBV27 to TRBJ2-3; 8 bases fit TRBD2. This CDR3 has 15 amino acids. Trimming cost V 3 bases and J 5 bases; bases outside gene matches: 7. Germline V gene data show CDR1 as MNHEY and CDR2 as SMNVEV (reference sequence).

Only a few counts were recorded for this clonotype. The junction differs from germline at one of its ends, possibly a read error. V usage is TRBV29-1 and J usage is TRBJ2-7, with a tentative D call TRBD1 (7 bases). CDR3 length equals 13 residues. The germline CDR1 and CDR2 sequences are SQVTM and ANQGSEA. The DNA of the CDR3 is TGCAGCGCGAGAATCGCGGGACAGAAGGTGTCGGACTTC. Amino acid sequence: CSARIAGQKVSDF.

The rearrangement uses TRBV12-3 or TRBV12-4 and TRBJ1-5, with a tentative D call TRBD1 (5 bases). V gave up 3 bases and J gave up 3 bases, with 9 bases separating them. The CDR3 is made up of 14 amino acids. In DNA form, the CDR3 reads TGTGCCAGCAGTTTTAACAGGAACAATCAGCCCCAGCATTTT. Its translation is CASSFNRNNQPQHF.

The chain carries TRBV6-6 and TRBJ2-5; D is uncertain. CDR1 MNHNY and CDR2 SVGAGI come from the germline V gene (reference sequence). The CDR3 sequence is 13 residues long. V was clipped by 7 bases and J by 4 bases, with 13 bases between them. CDR3 coding DNA: TGTGCCAGCATGCCCGGGCTCGGAGAGACCCAGTACTTC. It yields the protein CASMPGLGETQYF.